This T cell receptor beta chain stems from a study of tumor-infiltrating lymphocytes in primary liver carcinoma. Total RNA (around 500 ng) served as template for TCR beta cDNA synthesis primed by a constant-region primer. Nested multiplex PCR, run for three rounds with slightly modified ARM-PCR, yielded TCR beta libraries. Each of the first two PCR rounds ran roughly 10 cycles with TRBV1-TRBV30 forward and C-beta reverse primers. Each CDR3 protein gets one entry after TCRdb re-called the multiplex PCR reads with MiXCR. This table has roughly 70,000 distinct CDR3 sequences, 71% appearing once. Germline CDR1 is MNHNS and CDR2 is SASEGT. The length of the CDR3 is 15 residues. With V trimmed by 5 bases and J by 3 bases, 9 bases remained unmatched. Unsorted bulk tissue of roughly 20-31 mg yielded co-extracted RNA and DNA. Each participant had primary liver carcinoma, and surgical resection was the treatment.

This TCR came from a man aged 40-50 years with primary liver carcinoma and hepatitis B virus infection. Sequencing used liver tumor tissue from sampling region 4. Subset here: tumor region T4, right-lateral pole. The chain couples TRBV6-1 to TRBJ2-7; TRBD2 matches 8 bases. The CDR3 reads CASSSPAGGSYEQYF. DNA for the CDR3: TGTGCCAGCAGTTCACCGGCGGGAGGCAGCTACGAGCAGTACTTC.